Listed here are 5 T cell receptor beta chains from one sample, sequenced in a study of regulatory T cells in long-lasting Graves disease. The sample's time point: newly diagnosed GD, antithyroid drugs for less than 3 months. The TCR library was prepared using RNA isolated from PBMCs. Assembly of TCR beta libraries relied on iRepertoire HTBI primers together with Arm-PCR of CDR3 regions. TCRdb independently ran MiXCR on the multiplex PCR reads; one entry per CDR3 protein. The table lists 350,000 to 450,000 distinct CDR3 sequences, 12% of them singletons. These data also formed part of another study, on T cells in Graves' hyperthyroidism and ophthalmopathy.

Sequences were derived from peripheral blood mononuclear cells (PBMCs), sampled at new diagnosis, from a patient treated with antithyroid drugs. These receptors were obtained from a woman aged 18-29 years with Graves disease.

This clonotype was recorded a few times. A much more abundant neighbour one base away suggests this may be a read error. The gene calls are TRBV20-1 and TRBJ2-3; D remains ambiguous. Germline values: CDR1 DFQATT, CDR2 SNEGSKA (reference sequence). There are 12 residues in the CDR3. V shed 1 base and J shed 6 bases, with 8 bases lying between them. DNA for the CDR3: TGCAGTGCTAGAGCCGAGAGGGATACGCAGTATTTT. Amino acid sequence: CSARAERDTQYF.

This clonotype came up many times. The chain recombines TRBV28 with TRBJ2-1, with D perhaps TRBD2 (6 bases). Germline CDR1 MDHEN, CDR2 SYDVKM. Trimming took 4 bases from V and 6 from J, leaving 10 bases between them. This CDR3 has 13 amino acids. CDR3 region: CASSYGSSNEQFF. CDR3 coding DNA: TGTGCCAGCAGTTACGGGAGCTCCAATGAGCAGTTCTTC.

This clonotype was detected many times. The chain couples TRBV30 to TRBJ2-1; D not resolved. There are 14 residues in the CDR3. Trimming pared 6 bases from V and 2 bases from J, leaving 14 bases between. Germline CDR1 GTSNPN, CDR2 SVGIG (reference sequence). The CDR3 is CACRVNWAYNEQFF. CDR3 in DNA: TGTGCCTGTCGGGTGAATTGGGCCTACAATGAGCAGTTCTTC.

This clonotype was counted at least ten times. This chain connects TRBV3-1 to TRBJ1-1; possibly TRBD1 for D (6 bases). V was trimmed by 0 bases and J by 4 bases, leaving 18 bases between them. Germline CDR1 LGHDT, CDR2 YNNKEL (reference sequence). The CDR3 sequence is 17 residues long. The DNA of the CDR3 is TGTGCCAGCAGCCAAGATGGCAATTACAGGGAAAGCACTGAAGCTTTCTTT. This encodes CASSQDGNYRESTEAFF.

This clonotype occurred many times. V usage is TRBV13 and J usage is TRBJ2-5, with D possibly matching TRBD1 (5 bases). The CDR3 spans 15 residues. The ends were cut back, 3 bases at V and 0 bases at J, with 11 bases in the middle. The germline V gene has CDR1 PRHDT and CDR2 FYEKMQ (reference sequence). In nucleotides, the CDR3 is TGTGCCAGCAGCTTCCCAGGGCAGAACCAAGAGACCCAGTACTTC. It translates to CASSFPGQNQETQYF.